This TCR beta chain was identified during a study of blood T cells in healthy people across ages. Study-wide findings and caveats: While age rose, TCR beta diversity per million T cells dropped in a roughly linear way.

A note on this clonotype: Its antigen is not identified.

In terms of origin and age, donors were healthy Caucasian individuals from Russia aged 6 to 90. A second roughly 6 to 12 cycle PCR used barcoded and J-beta primers. In TCRdb, the 5' RACE reads were re-called with MiXCR into one record per CDR3 protein. The sample holds fewer than 600,000 distinct CDR3 sequences, about a quarter seen once. This CDR3 has 11 amino acids. Germline loops: CDR1 SGDLS, CDR2 YYNGEE. The same sample was also studied in work on T cells of mothers and their children. That study adds: Microchimeric T cell clones that persisted were not detected.

The chain employs TRBV9 and TRBJ2-5; no clear D. The last part of the DNA fits TRBJ2-1 better; the J call may be wrong. This TCR derives from a boy under 10 years old in good health. The specimen sequenced was blood. Here the CDR3 reads CASGNTNEQFF. The CDR3 nucleotides read TGTGCCAGCGGGAATACTAATGAGCAGTTCTTC.